The 11 T cell receptor beta chains listed next were all sequenced from one sample in a study of blood T cell repertoires in COVID-19. Some clones are missing from TCRdb's copy, which holds only in-frame ones; the method was immunoSEQ multiplex PCR. The table lists 30,000 or so clones, around 82% of them singletons, with approximately 10% in the top ten. The sequenced material came from peripheral blood. The receptor source for this set is an elderly man with active COVID-19.

This clone was found a few times. V gene TRBV11-3 combines with J gene TRBJ1-1, with D tentatively TRBD1 (6 bases). Germline CDR1 and CDR2: SGHNT and YENEEA. The CDR3 extends over 13 amino acids. With 3 bases removed from V and 3 bases from J, the gap between germline ends came to 8 bases. Here the CDR3 DNA reads TGTGCCAGCAGCTTCGACAGGTACACTGAAGCTTTCTTT. This gives the protein CASSFDRYTEAFF.

This chain joins TRBV5-1 and TRBJ2-3; 13 bases match TRBD2. Germline V gene sequence: CDR1 SGHRS, CDR2 YFSETQ. The CDR3 is 15 amino acids. V was clipped by 4 bases and J by 2 bases; unmatched bases: 1. This chain's CDR3 is CASSTSGGATDTQYF. CDR3 nucleotides: TGCGCCAGCAGCACTAGCGGGGGGGCCACAGATACGCAGTATTTT.

The chain is built from TRBV5-6 and TRBJ2-3; D gene ambiguous. Germline V gene sequence: CDR1 SGHDT, CDR2 YYEEEE. The CDR3 loop spans 14 amino acids. V shed 1 base and J shed 2 bases, with 8 bases lying between them. CDR3 DNA: TGTGCCAGCAGCTTGCGGAGTGTCACAGATACGCAGTATTTT. It yields the protein CASSLRSVTDTQYF.

This clone rates as medium-sized. The genes are TRBV5-1 and TRBJ1-2; D may be TRBD1 (5 bases). This CDR3 contains 14 residues. Germline assignment: CDR1 SGHRS and CDR2 YFSETQ. V was cut by 0 bases and J by 3 bases, with 9 bases left in between. For the CDR3, the DNA is TGCGCCAGCAGCTTGGAGCGGGGGGACTATGGCTACACCTTC. Protein: CASSLERGDYGYTF.

V gene TRBV9 combines with J gene TRBJ2-7; 9 bases line up with TRBD2. CDR1 is SGDLS and CDR2 is YYNGEE in the germline V gene. The CDR3 consists of 15 residues. V lost 2 bases to trimming and J lost 3 bases; unmatched junction nucleotides: 6. In DNA form, the CDR3 reads TGTGCCAGCAGCGTGCTAGCGGGGTCCATCTACGAGCAGTACTTC. It is translated as CASSVLAGSIYEQYF.

The CDR3 reads CASSSRLAGGPNTGELFF. The CDR3 nucleotides read TGTGCCAGCAGCTCACGACTAGCGGGGGGACCCAACACCGGGGAGCTGTTTTTT. The rearrangement uses TRBV7-6 and TRBJ2-2; 13 nucleotides agree with TRBD2. V dropped 4 bases and J dropped 2; count of bases not matched to a gene: 7. CDR1 is SGHVS and CDR2 is FNYEAQ in the germline V gene. This CDR3 region has 18 residues.

The chain is built from TRBV4-1 and TRBJ2-3; 13 nucleotides align to TRBD2. Germline V gene lookup returns CDR1 MGHRA and CDR2 YSYEKL. With 1 base clipped from V and 5 bases from J, the junction kept 6 bases outside the gene matches. The CDR3 length is 17 residues. The CDR3 spells CASSQVTSGGARDTQYF. The CDR3 bases are TGCGCCAGCAGCCAAGTTACTAGCGGGGGGGCCAGAGATACGCAGTATTTT.

The chain links TRBV15 to TRBJ2-3; tentatively, D is TRBD2 (5 bases). V was clipped by 1 base and J by 2 bases, with 13 bases between them. The CDR3 spans 16 residues. Germline CDR1 is LNHNV and CDR2 is YYDKDF (reference sequence). In nucleotides, the CDR3 is TGTGCCACCAGCAGAGGGCAGTTGAGGGTCACAGATACGCAGTATTTT. It yields the protein CATSRGQLRVTDTQYF.

A single count supports this clone. The chain combines TRBV27 with TRBJ2-5, with D maybe TRBD2 (5 bases). The ends were cut back, 5 bases at V and 10 bases at J, with 17 bases in the middle. Germline V gene sequence: CDR1 MNHEY, CDR2 SMNVEV (reference sequence). The CDR3 length is 13 residues. CDR3 DNA: TGTGCCAGCAGTCCGGAGCGGCTTCGAGGCCAGTACTTC. This codes for CASSPERLRGQYF.

CDR3 in amino acids: CAISGSRAGYTF. Written as DNA, the CDR3 is TGTGCCATCAGCGGCTCCAGGGCCGGCTACACCTTC. This sequence joins TRBV10-3 and TRBJ1-2, with a possible D match to TRBD1 (5 bases). Germline V gives CDR1 ENHRY, CDR2 SYGVKD. V lost 6 bases and J 8 bases, leaving 13 bases between the germline ends. The CDR3 consists of 12 residues.

This clone was seen just once. DNA for the CDR3: TGTGCCAGCAGCCAAGATAGGCGGGGGGCCAATTACGAGCAGTACTTC. Residues: CASSQDRRGANYEQYF. This sequence joins TRBV4-2 and TRBJ2-7, with 8 bases lining up with TRBD2. In germline, CDR1 is LGHNA, CDR2 YNFKEQ. This CDR3 contains 16 residues. V shed 0 bases and J 4 bases; nucleotides not matched to a gene: 8.